The clone carrying this T cell receptor beta chain was seen at least ten times. Each donor had around 10 milliliters of peripheral blood drawn. Isolation of PBMCs gave at least 6 million cells per sample. This entry is derived from a study of blood T cells in healthy people across ages. Then a second PCR, running about 6 to 12 cycles, was carried out with a sample-barcoded 5' primer and a J-beta primer mix. A 12-random-nucleotide template-switch adaptor tagged each cDNA molecule. Each sample yielded at least 3 million CDR3-containing paired-end reads. MiXCR, run by TCRdb on the 5' RACE reads, gives a single entry per CDR3 protein. The sample records under 800,000 distinct CDR3 sequences, roughly 45% being singletons. Germline V lookup: CDR1 ENHRY, CDR2 SYGVKD. The CDR3 consists of 17 residues. V was clipped by 0 bases and J by 5 bases; unmatched bases: 10.

Sequenced input: blood. The chain links TRBV10-3 to TRBJ2-3; TRBD1 matches 8 bases. The receptor's source is a woman in her fifties or sixties in good health. The DNA for the CDR3 is TGTGCCATCAGTGAGTCTAAGACAGGGGCAGTTCGAGATACGCAGTATTTT. Translated: CAISESKTGAVRDTQYF.